These 20 T cell receptor beta chains were sequenced from one sample in a study of blood T cell repertoires in COVID-19. Generated by immunoSEQ multiplex PCR, the TCRdb table keeps only in-frame clones and is missing some. Of about 170,000 clones in the sample, 65% to 85% are singletons; the top ten hold around a fifth. The sequenced material came from peripheral blood. The origin of the receptors is a woman between 65 and 79 years old who had recovered from COVID-19.

This sequence joins TRBV5-6 and TRBJ2-7; D may be TRBD1 (5 bases). The CDR3 has 14 amino acids. The germline V and J ends were trimmed by 0 bases and 2 bases, with 9 bases remaining between them. In germline, CDR1 is SGHDT, CDR2 YYEEEE. The CDR3 sequence: CASSLVGRAYEQYF. In DNA form, the CDR3 reads TGTGCCAGCAGCTTGGTGGGCAGGGCCTACGAGCAGTACTTC.

This rearrangement joins TRBV2 to TRBJ1-5; weak D call: TRBD1 (6 bases). Germline V gene data show CDR1 as SNHLY and CDR2 as FYNNEI. The CDR3 runs to 18 residues. The V and J ends lost 3 bases and 3 bases respectively, with 21 bases between them. The CDR3 protein is CASSERGAFTSDNQPQHF. CDR3 DNA: TGTGCCAGCAGTGAGCGGGGGGCATTTACTTCCGACAATCAGCCCCAGCATTTT.

The chain recombines TRBV7-3 with TRBJ2-2, with no clear D. V lost 5 bases to trimming and J lost 2 bases, with 12 bases between them. The germline V gene has CDR1 SGHTA and CDR2 FQGTGA. The CDR3 runs to 15 residues. CDR3: CASSDDKFNTGELFF. DNA for the CDR3: TGTGCCAGCAGCGACGACAAGTTCAACACCGGGGAGCTGTTTTTT.

The chain joins TRBV5-1 to TRBJ2-7; maybe TRBD2 (6 bases). The germline V gene has CDR1 SGHRS and CDR2 YFSETQ. The CDR3 contains 13 residues. The ends were cut back, 3 bases at V and 1 base at J, with 8 bases in the middle. The CDR3 spells CASSSRGSYEQYF. For the CDR3, the DNA is TGCGCCAGCAGCTCCCGGGGGTCCTACGAGCAGTACTTC. The entire variable domain, with the rest obtained from reference TRBV5-1 and TRBJ2-7, is as follows: KAGVTQTPRYLIKTRGQQVTLSCSPISGHRSVSWYQQTPGQGLQFLFEYFSETQRNKGNFPGRFSGRQFSNSRSEMNVSTLELGDSALYLCASSSRGSYEQYFGPGTRLTVT.

This chain joins TRBV24-1 and TRBJ2-7; D possibly corresponds to TRBD2 (7 bases). V lost 10 bases to trimming and J lost 4 bases, with 16 bases between them. There are 13 residues in the CDR3. Per germline, CDR1 KGHDR and CDR2 SFDVKD. CDR3: CATSLGGGYEQYF. The CDR3 bases are TGTGCCACTTCGCTAGGGGGGGGATACGAGCAGTACTTC.

The CDR3 DNA is TGTGCCAGCCGACCAGCGGGTCTATACGAGCAGTACTTC. Protein sequence: CASRPAGLYEQYF. V and J are TRBV27 and TRBJ2-7; perhaps TRBD2 as D (6 bases). The CDR3 has 13 residues. Germline loops: CDR1 MNHEY, CDR2 SMNVEV (reference sequence). With 8 bases removed from V and 4 bases from J, the gap between germline ends came to 15 bases.

V usage is TRBV5-4 and J usage is TRBJ2-7; weak D call: TRBD2 (7 bases). Germline V lookup: CDR1 SGHNT, CDR2 YYREEE (reference sequence). This CDR3 region has 15 residues. The germline V and J ends were trimmed by 4 bases and 4 bases, with 18 bases remaining between them. As DNA, the CDR3 is TGTGCCAGCAGCACGACCGGGGGGCGCGGGTACGAGCAGTACTTC. It translates to CASSTTGGRGYEQYF.

The chain combines TRBV2 with TRBJ1-6; the match to TRBD1 covers 7 bases. V gave up 6 bases and J gave up 8 bases; unmatched junction bases: 13. This CDR3 has 16 residues. CDR1 and CDR2 from the germline V gene are SNHLY and FYNNEI. CDR3 loop: CASRGPRGSLHSPLHF. In nucleotides, the CDR3 is TGTGCCAGCAGGGGCCCCAGGGGGTCCCTACATTCACCCCTCCACTTT.

The chain employs TRBV6-5 and TRBJ1-4; the D is unclear. Trimming took 5 bases from V and 10 from J, leaving 17 bases between them. Germline V gives CDR1 MNHEY, CDR2 SVGAGI. The CDR3 is 14 amino acids. CDR3 in amino acids: CASSPRYRVGKLFF. CDR3 DNA: TGTGCCAGCAGTCCCCGTTACCGCGTTGGAAAACTGTTTTTT.

The chain combines TRBV7-2 with TRBJ1-2; 9 bases are a match to TRBD1. This CDR3 has 14 residues. Per germline, CDR1 SGHTA and CDR2 FQGNSA. Trimming took 5 bases from V and 8 from J; bases not matched to a gene: 9. The CDR3 sequence is CASSPDRGQGGYTF. CDR3 coding DNA: TGTGCCAGCAGCCCGGACAGGGGCCAGGGGGGCTACACCTTC.

V and J are TRBV5-1 and TRBJ2-1, with 10 bases that match TRBD2. There are 16 residues in the CDR3. The germline V gene encodes CDR1 SGHRS and CDR2 YFSETQ. V was clipped by 4 bases and J by 8 bases; unmatched bases: 12. The CDR3, as DNA: TGCGCCAGCAGCCCTCGAGCGGGAGGGTCGCCGGATGAGCAGTTCTTC. This sequence encodes CASSPRAGGSPDEQFF.

This chain joins TRBV5-5 and TRBJ2-7; a weak D match, TRBD2 (5 bases). Trimming left V 4 bases short and J 1 base short, with 6 bases between. The CDR3 sequence is 12 residues long. CDR1 is SGHKS, CDR2 YYEKEE, per germline (reference sequence). CDR3 protein: CASSGESYEQYF. The CDR3 region has the DNA TGTGCCAGCAGCGGGGAGTCCTACGAGCAGTACTTC.

The chain uses TRBV10-3 and TRBJ2-2; 7 positions match TRBD1. The CDR3 contains 14 residues. V lost 8 bases to trimming and J lost 3 bases; unmatched junction nucleotides: 6. Germline V gene data show CDR1 as ENHRY and CDR2 as SYGVKD. The CDR3 sequence: CAISETGYTGELFF. CDR3 DNA sequence: TGTGCCATCTCCGAGACAGGGTACACCGGGGAGCTGTTTTTT.

This clone was counted a few times. The rearrangement uses TRBV4-2 and TRBJ2-1, with 7 bases fitting TRBD2. This CDR3 spans 17 amino acids. V lost 1 base, J lost 3 bases, and 9 bases stayed unmatched. In germline, CDR1 is LGHNA, CDR2 YNFKEQ. CDR3 DNA sequence: TGTGCCAGCAGCCAAGTTGTTGCTAGCGGCTACTACAATGAGCAGTTCTTC. This translates into CASSQVVASGYYNEQFF.

A few counts support this clone. The chain employs TRBV30 and TRBJ2-7; 8 nucleotides agree with TRBD1. The CDR3 consists of 13 residues. The trim removed 3 bases at V and 6 bases at J, leaving 7 bases unmatched. Germline V gene data show CDR1 as GTSNPN and CDR2 as SVGIG (reference sequence). The CDR3 spells CAWSGRGRPEQYF. The CDR3 DNA sequence: TGTGCCTGGAGCGGCAGGGGGCGACCCGAGCAGTACTTC. The full variable domain, in which reference TRBV30 and TRBJ2-7 provide the parts outside the CDR3, is SQTIHQWPATLVQPVGSPLSLECTVEGTSNPNLYWYRQAAGRGLQLLFYSVGIGQISSEVPQNLSASRPQDRQFILSSKKLLLSDSGFYLCAWSGRGRPEQYFGPGTRLTVT.

The chain has TRBV2 and TRBJ1-4; D perhaps matches TRBD1 (5 bases). From germline, CDR1 is SNHLY and CDR2 FYNNEI. The V gene lost 8 bases and the J gene lost 10 bases, with 17 bases spanning the gap. The CDR3 totals 13 residues. This CDR3 is CASHGPGGGKLFF. In DNA, the CDR3 is TGTGCCAGCCACGGGCCTGGGGGAGGAAAACTGTTTTTT.

DNA for the CDR3: TGTGCCAGCAGTGACCACGAGGGGGCTGAAGCTTTCTTT. The encoded protein is CASSDHEGAEAFF. V usage is TRBV6-1 and J usage is TRBJ1-1; a possible D gene is TRBD1 (6 bases). V was cut by 3 bases and J by 6 bases, with 11 bases left in between. This CDR3 has 13 amino acids. Germline loops: CDR1 MNHNS, CDR2 SASEGT.

As to this clone: The conserved phenylalanine or tryptophan normally closing the CDR3 is absent here, so this likely arose from a read error. No DNA is shown, since the ends of the CDR3 on it are uncertain; the CDR3 is the one TCRdb lists. The chain joins TRBV11-2 to TRBJ1-6; the table's D call, TRBD1, was not checked against the DNA. Germline loops: CDR1 SGHAT, CDR2 FQNNGV. Both ends counted, the CDR3 spans 8 residues. CDR3 region: CASSRNRA.

This clone occurred once. V is TRBV4-1 and J is TRBJ2-7, with 8 nucleotides matching TRBD1. Germline-derived CDR1 and CDR2 are MGHRA and YSYEKL. This CDR3 has 18 amino acids. V dropped 0 bases and J dropped 1; count of bases not matched to a gene: 11. The CDR3 DNA reads TGCGCCAGCAGCCAAGAAGAGCCGGGACAGGTGATTTCCTACGAGCAGTACTTC. Protein: CASSQEEPGQVISYEQYF.

V is TRBV11-3 and J is TRBJ1-2; perhaps TRBD1 as D (5 bases). This CDR3 spans 14 amino acids. Germline CDR1 is SGHNT and CDR2 is YENEEA. V was cut by 1 base and J by 6 bases, with 12 bases left in between. The CDR3 bases are TGTGCCAGCAGCTTAGGGCCGGGGGGTGATGGCTACACCTTC. Translation: CASSLGPGGDGYTF.